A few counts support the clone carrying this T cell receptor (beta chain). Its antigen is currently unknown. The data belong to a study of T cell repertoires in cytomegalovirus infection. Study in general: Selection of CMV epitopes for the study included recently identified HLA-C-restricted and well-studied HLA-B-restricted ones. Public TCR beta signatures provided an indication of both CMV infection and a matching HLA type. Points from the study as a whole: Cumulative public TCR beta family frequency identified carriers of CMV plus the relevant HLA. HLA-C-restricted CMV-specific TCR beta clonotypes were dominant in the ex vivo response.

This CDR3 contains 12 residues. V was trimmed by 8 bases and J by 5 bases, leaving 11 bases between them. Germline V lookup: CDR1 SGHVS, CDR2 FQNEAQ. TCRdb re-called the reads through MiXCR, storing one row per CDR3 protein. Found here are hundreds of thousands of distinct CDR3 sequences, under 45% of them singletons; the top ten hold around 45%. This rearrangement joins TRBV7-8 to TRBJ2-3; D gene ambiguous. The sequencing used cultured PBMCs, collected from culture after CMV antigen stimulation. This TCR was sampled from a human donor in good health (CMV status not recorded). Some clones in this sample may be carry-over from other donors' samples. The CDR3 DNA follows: TGTGCCAGCTTTATGTGGGAAGATACGCAGTATTTT. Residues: CASFMWEDTQYF.